The source of this T cell receptor (beta chain) is a study of cytomegalovirus exposure and HLA in healthy donors. Per germline, CDR1 SGHTA and CDR2 FQGNSA. This CDR3 comprises 14 residues. V shed 5 bases and J shed 2 bases, with 11 bases lying between them. Study-wide results and caveats: Follow-up analysis later connected one missense variant in DCLRE1C with trimming of TCR beta V- and J-genes.

Remarks on this clone: Its antigen is currently unknown.

In the PCR, 60 Vbeta and 13 Jbeta primers were used. The assay was immunoSEQ multiplex PCR, and TCRdb's table has in-frame clones only and misses some. Of some 100,000 clones in the sample, around 77% were seen once. The chain joins TRBV7-2 to TRBJ2-3, with D perhaps TRBD1 (5 bases). The sequence was obtained from a man in his forties or fifties in good health and CMV-seropositive. Sample: PBMCs. For the CDR3, the DNA is TGTGCCAGCAGCCTATCAGGGATCACAGATACGCAGTATTTT. Protein sequence: CASSLSGITDTQYF. The full variable domain, completed using reference TRBV7-2 and TRBJ2-3, is GAGVSQSPSNKVTEKGKDVELRCDPISGHTALYWYRQSLGQGLEFLIYFQGNSAPDKSGLPSDRFSAERTGGSVSTLTIQRTQQEDSAVYLCASSLSGITDTQYFGPGTRLTVL.